Below are 10 T cell receptor beta chains sequenced from a single sample in a study of radiation and T cells in renal cell carcinoma. Time point given: blood 2 weeks post-SBRT. As for treatment: 15 Gy SBRT to primary tumor, nephrectomy 4 weeks later. Using immunoSEQ multiplex PCR, the repertoire was profiled, and TCRdb retains in-frame clones only, with some absent. The sample lists 120,000 or so clones, more than 80% occurring once. Source: blood, taken from a patient whose treatment included radiotherapy and nephrectomy. The receptors come from a woman in her sixties with renal cell carcinoma.

The CDR3 protein is CASSLGLTGVVNTEAFF. The CDR3 bases are TGTGCCAGCAGCTTAGGACTGACAGGGGTGGTGAACACTGAAGCTTTCTTT. The chain has TRBV7-8 and TRBJ1-1, with TRBD1 matching over 8 bases. The CDR3 consists of 17 residues. Germline CDR1 reads SGHVS; CDR2 reads FQNEAQ. After removal of 1 base from V and 0 bases from J, the junction contained 7 bases not matched to a gene.

V gene TRBV6-5 combines with J gene TRBJ2-1; D may be TRBD1 or TRBD2 (6 bases each). This CDR3 spans 15 amino acids. Trimming left V 4 bases short and J 7 bases short, with 17 bases between. Germline V gene sequence: CDR1 MNHEY, CDR2 SVGAGI. The CDR3 DNA is TGTGCCAGCAGTTGGAGGGCAGGGGTAAGAAATGAGCAGTTCTTC. It translates to CASSWRAGVRNEQFF.

V usage is TRBV19 and J usage is TRBJ1-2; D ambiguous. CDR3 length: 12 amino acids. The germline CDR1 and CDR2 sequences are LNHDA and SQIVND (reference sequence). Trimming took off 6 bases at V and 2 bases at J, with 7 bases between the two ends. The CDR3 reads CASRRTNYGYTF. The CDR3 bases are TGTGCCAGTAGGCGTACAAACTATGGCTACACCTTC.

CDR3 amino acids: CASSVGVGDQETQYF. The CDR3 nucleotides read TGTGCCAGCAGCGTAGGGGTCGGAGATCAAGAGACCCAGTACTTC. This rearrangement joins TRBV9 to TRBJ2-5, with unresolved D. V was shortened by 0 bases and J by 2 bases, with 11 bases between the two germline ends. The CDR3 has 15 amino acids. CDR1 and CDR2 (germline): SGDLS, YYNGEE.

The count of this clone is one. The gene calls are TRBV7-9 and TRBJ2-3; D is ambiguous. The CDR3 runs 11 residues. Germline V lookup: CDR1 SEHNR, CDR2 FQNEAQ (reference sequence). Trimming cost V 3 bases and J 6 bases, with 4 bases left between them. CDR3 DNA sequence: TGTGCCAGCAGCTTCGCTGATACGCAGTATTTT. Its protein product is CASSFADTQYF.

As DNA, the CDR3 is TGTGCCAGCAGTGACTCGATCCGTCAGGGCTGGGCTTTCTTT. Translated, it gives CASSDSIRQGWAFF. J is TRBJ1-1 and V is TRBV6-4, with D maybe TRBD1 (5 bases). V lost 0 bases to trimming and J lost 11 bases, with 16 bases between them. Per the germline V gene, CDR1 is MRHNA and CDR2 is SNTAGT. This CDR3 is built from 14 residues.

The chain joins TRBV14 to TRBJ2-1, with TRBD2 matching 9 bases. V lost 0 bases, J lost 3 bases, and 9 bases stayed unmatched. Per the germline V gene, CDR1 is SGHDN and CDR2 is FVKESK. The CDR3 length is 18 residues. DNA of the CDR3: TGTGCCAGCAGCCAAGAAGTCGCGGGAGGGGTCATCTACAATGAGCAGTTCTTC. It translates to CASSQEVAGGVIYNEQFF.

This chain joins TRBV6-1 and TRBJ1-2; D not resolved. Germline values: CDR1 MNHNS, CDR2 SASEGT. V was cut by 5 bases and J by 5 bases, with 18 bases left in between. This CDR3 is 15 amino acids long. CDR3 sequence reads: CASSTRRGLSYGYTF. The CDR3 nucleotides are TGTGCCAGCAGTACCCGACGAGGACTCTCGTATGGCTACACCTTC.

This rearrangement joins TRBV9 to TRBJ1-5, with a weak D call TRBD1 (6 bases). The CDR3 contains 15 residues. The V and J ends lost 1 base and 1 base respectively, with 9 bases between them. Germline assignment: CDR1 SGDLS and CDR2 YYNGEE. Here the CDR3 reads CASSVNRASNQPQHF. The CDR3 DNA is TGTGCCAGCAGCGTAAACAGGGCGAGCAATCAGCCCCAGCATTTT.

This chain joins TRBV5-1 and TRBJ1-2; D not certain. The CDR3 sequence is 14 residues long. The germline gives CDR1 SGHRS, CDR2 YFSETQ. The V end was cut by 0 bases, the J end by 3 bases, with 9 bases between. The CDR3 protein is CASSLEQSYYGYTF. CDR3 sequence (DNA): TGCGCCAGCAGCTTGGAACAGAGCTACTATGGCTACACCTTC. Combining the CDR3 with reference TRBV5-1 and TRBJ1-2 gives the whole variable domain KAGVTQTPRYLIKTRGQQVTLSCSPISGHRSVSWYQQTPGQGLQFLFEYFSETQRNKGNFPGRFSGRQFSNSRSEMNVSTLELGDSALYLCASSLEQSYYGYTFGSGTRLTVV.